This T cell receptor beta chain is from a study of T cells in Graves' hyperthyroidism and ophthalmopathy (dated by TCRdb to between 2019 and 2020). About the study as a whole: Peripheral blood was sampled at the time of initial diagnosis, prior to any treatment. Whether ophthalmopathy could be predicted prospectively was tested in an independent validation cohort made up of about 18 hyperthyroidism patients plus 17 patients who later progressed to ophthalmopathy. In addition, the study compared T-cell repertoires in thyroid tissue and in blood from several Graves' hyperthyroidism patients. To identify distinguishing TCR V-J signatures, a discovery cohort of 100 or so patients was used, comprising 43 with Graves' ophthalmopathy and some 57 with stable Graves' hyperthyroidism. The paper describes TCR Vbeta CDR3 sequencing of more than 120 peripheral blood samples, made up of 43 ophthalmopathy patients, approximately 76 hyperthyroidism patients and 17 progressor patients. For training and testing, the 80 to 100 patients in the discovery cohort were randomly divided in a 7:3 ratio. After blood sampling, hyperthyroidism patients were treated with methimazole at a starting dose of 30 mg daily, and ophthalmopathy patients were treated with high-dose intravenous methylprednisolone. General findings and caveats noted by the study authors: No statistical method was used to fix the sample size in advance, and group allocation was not hidden from the investigators. Most expanded thyroid clonotypes (frequency above 0.001) were also found in blood, which suggests that blood repertoires may mirror thyroid immune responses. A model built on a 13 V-J signature distinguished ophthalmopathy from stable hyperthyroidism, reaching around 87% sensitivity and about 81% specificity in cross-validation and 80%/75% in testing. In validation, progression to ophthalmopathy was predicted by the model with around 70% sensitivity and roughly 72% specificity, a median of approximately 6.5 months before onset.

Ophthalmopathy patients had moderately to severely active disease, Clinical Activity Score of at least 3, NOSPECS grade of at least 4, and duration under 3 months. Exclusion was applied to patients with uncontrolled infections, other autoimmune diseases, pregnancy or lactation. Diagnoses were based on clinical symptoms, serum thyroxine and TRAb, thyroid ultrasound and orbital computed tomography. PBMCs were separated from roughly 9.3 ml of fresh peripheral blood using Ficoll-Paque density gradient centrifugation. Total RNA was extracted using Trizol reagent, and RNA quality was assessed on an Agilent 2100 Bioanalyzer. V and J lose 4 bases and 7 bases, and a span of 10 bases separates them. The germline V gene yields SNHLY for CDR1 and FYNNEI for CDR2. Including cysteine and phenylalanine, the CDR3 has 13 amino acids. The retained sequence is limited to the CDR3, 39 bases, with the frame set at the first base.

This clonotype was counted many times. Its antigen specificity is not known. It has no much larger one-base neighbor in the sample; base qualities were not kept. TCR beta CDR3 regions were amplified from RNA transcripts. A first-round RT-PCR of the TCR CDR3 used the HTBI primer set with the Qiagen OneStep RT-PCR kit. A second multiplex PCR round built the libraries, followed by size selection and purification. Libraries were sequenced paired-end with 100 bp reads on an Illumina HiSeq2000. The authors' pipeline ran thus. SOAPnuke was used to process the raw data, with reads discarded if the reads contained adapters or uncalled bases, had a mean Phred below 15, or lacked an exact constant-primer or identifier match. COPE v1.2.5 was used to merge the high-quality paired reads, and each unique nucleotide sequence was defined as a clonotype. MiTCR v1.1 was used to align clonotypes to the IMGT TRBV, TRBD and TRBJ reference segments. Analysis was restricted to V-J combinations with a frequency above 0.0001, which covered 98% to 99.2% of repertoires. A TCS score was defined as the ratio between F50 (clonal expansion) and ExV (chaos), using BLOSUM62-based TCRdist between CDR3 peptides within each V-J. Welch's t-statistics and random forest reduced fewer than 550 V-J features to 10 to 15, which were used in a naive Bayes classifier (R e1071). TCRdb applied fastp at Q25 and MiXCR to the public reads, then kept only in-frame beta chains. All rows with the same CDR3 protein become a single entry with the most common DNA and genes. These V and J calls rely on TCRdb rather than the paper's analysis. The sample contains some 350,000 distinct CDR3 sequences, around 15% of them found a single time. In total, the top ten clones hold approximately 19% of the sample.

This receptor was obtained from a woman in her fifties or sixties with Graves' ophthalmopathy. Sequencing was done on a sample of blood. The V and J segments used are TRBV2 and TRBJ1-4, with no confidently assigned D gene. The bases are TGTGCCAGCAGTGCCTATAGGGCTGAAAAACTGTTTTTT. The translation is CASSAYRAEKLFF.